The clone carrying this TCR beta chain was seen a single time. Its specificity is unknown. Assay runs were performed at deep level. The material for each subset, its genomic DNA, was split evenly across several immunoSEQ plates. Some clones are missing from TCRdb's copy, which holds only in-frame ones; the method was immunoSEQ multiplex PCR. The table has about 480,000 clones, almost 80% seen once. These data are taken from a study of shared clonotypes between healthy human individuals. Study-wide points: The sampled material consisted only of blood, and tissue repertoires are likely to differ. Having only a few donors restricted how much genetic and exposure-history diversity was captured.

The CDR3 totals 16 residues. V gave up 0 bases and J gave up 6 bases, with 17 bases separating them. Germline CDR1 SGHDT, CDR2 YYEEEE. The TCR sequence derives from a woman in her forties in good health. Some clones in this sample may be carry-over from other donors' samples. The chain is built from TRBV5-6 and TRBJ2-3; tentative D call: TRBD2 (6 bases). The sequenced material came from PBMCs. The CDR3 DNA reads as TGTGCCAGCAGCTTGGACATCGGAGGGATAGGGGATACGCAGTATTTT. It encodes CASSLDIGGIGDTQYF.